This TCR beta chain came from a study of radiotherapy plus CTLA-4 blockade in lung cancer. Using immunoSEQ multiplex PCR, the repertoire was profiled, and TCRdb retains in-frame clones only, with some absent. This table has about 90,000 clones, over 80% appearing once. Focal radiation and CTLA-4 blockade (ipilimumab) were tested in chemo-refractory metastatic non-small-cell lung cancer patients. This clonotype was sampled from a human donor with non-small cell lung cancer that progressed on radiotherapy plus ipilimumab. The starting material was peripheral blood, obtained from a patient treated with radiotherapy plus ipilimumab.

The CDR3 loop reads CASSLGTVGPGDEQYF. The CDR3 coding sequence is TGCGCCAGCAGCTTAGGGACGGTGGGCCCAGGGGACGAGCAGTACTTC. The chain recombines TRBV5-1 with TRBJ2-7; possibly TRBD1 for D (6 bases). The germline V gene has CDR1 SGHRS and CDR2 YFSETQ. V dropped 2 bases and J dropped 5 bases, with 20 bases sitting between them. This CDR3 comprises 16 residues.